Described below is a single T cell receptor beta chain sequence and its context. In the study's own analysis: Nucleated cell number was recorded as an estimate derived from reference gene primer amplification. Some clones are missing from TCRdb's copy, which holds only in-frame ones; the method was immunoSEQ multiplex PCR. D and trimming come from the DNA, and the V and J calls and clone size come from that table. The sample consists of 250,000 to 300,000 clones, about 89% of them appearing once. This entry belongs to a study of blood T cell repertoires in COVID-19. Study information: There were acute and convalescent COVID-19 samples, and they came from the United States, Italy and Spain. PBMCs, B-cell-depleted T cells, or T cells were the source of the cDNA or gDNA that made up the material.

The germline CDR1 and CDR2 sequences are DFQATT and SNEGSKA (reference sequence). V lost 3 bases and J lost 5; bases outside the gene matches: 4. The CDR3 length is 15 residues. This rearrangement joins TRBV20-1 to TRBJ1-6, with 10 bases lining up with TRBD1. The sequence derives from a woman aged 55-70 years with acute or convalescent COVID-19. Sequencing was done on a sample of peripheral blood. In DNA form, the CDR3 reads TGCAGTGCTAGTACGGGACAGGGGAATAATTCACCCCTCCACTTT. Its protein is CSASTGQGNNSPLHF.